This entry lists 22 T cell receptor beta chains sequenced from one sample in a study of cytomegalovirus exposure and HLA in healthy donors. The primer mix had 60 Vbeta and 13 Jbeta primers. Libraries were prepared by immunoSEQ multiplex PCR; TCRdb keeps only in-frame clonotypes and omits some of them. The sample contains approximately 150,000 clones, roughly 80% of which appear only once. What was sequenced was PBMCs. These receptors were collected from a young man in good health and CMV-seronegative.

The chain employs TRBV7-8 and TRBJ1-5; 8 bases are a match to TRBD1. Germline trimming cut 1 base from V and 0 bases from J; bases unmatched to any gene: 5. Germline loops: CDR1 SGHVS, CDR2 FQNEAQ. The CDR3 totals 17 residues. The CDR3 loop reads CASSLVGDRISNQPQHF. The CDR3 DNA follows: TGTGCCAGCAGCTTAGTAGGGGACAGGATTAGCAATCAGCCCCAGCATTTT.

This clone turned up a few times. V gene TRBV29-1 combines with J gene TRBJ1-2, with TRBD1 matching 7 bases. Unmatched junction bases numbered 7, after V lost 5 bases and J lost 4 bases. Germline CDR1 reads SQVTM; CDR2 reads ANQGSEA. This CDR3 region has 13 residues. The DNA for the CDR3 is TGCAGCGTTTCACAGGGGCCAGCCTATGGCTACACCTTC. As protein: CSVSQGPAYGYTF.

V gene TRBV27 combines with J gene TRBJ2-5, with no clear D. The end of the DNA aligns better with TRBJ2-7, so the J call may be wrong. From germline, CDR1 is MNHEY and CDR2 SMNVEV (reference sequence). The CDR3 has 10 amino acids. CDR3 protein: CASSPFEQYF. For the CDR3, the DNA is TGTGCCAGCAGTCCCTTCGAGCAGTACTTC.

V usage is TRBV9 and J usage is TRBJ2-6; 7 bases match TRBD2. This CDR3 has 17 amino acids. V gave up 4 bases and J gave up 0 bases; unmatched junction bases: 7. Germline lookup yields CDR1 SGDLS and CDR2 YYNGEE. The CDR3 sequence: CASSSHGRLSGANVLTF. The CDR3 bases are TGTGCCAGCAGCTCCCACGGGAGGCTCTCTGGGGCCAACGTCCTGACTTTC.

This chain uses TRBV28 with TRBJ2-2, with TRBD1 matching over 12 bases. Losses at the gene ends were 7 bases for V and 7 bases for J; bases not matched to a gene: 10. The CDR3 contains 16 residues. Germline CDR1 MDHEN, CDR2 SYDVKM. The CDR3 sequence: CASTARGQGAGGELFF. CDR3 bases: TGTGCCAGCACCGCCAGGGGACAGGGGGCTGGCGGGGAGCTGTTTTTT.

The count of this clone is one. The V call is TRBV30, the J call TRBJ1-4, with a weak D call TRBD1 (5 bases). Germline lookup yields CDR1 GTSNPN and CDR2 SVGIG (reference sequence). The CDR3 has 14 residues. Trimming removed 2 bases from V and 8 bases from J, with 15 bases in between. The CDR3 DNA reads as TGTGCCTGGAGTTTCGGGCAGGGCCAGGAAAAACTGTTTTTT. Amino acid sequence: CAWSFGQGQEKLFF.

The chain couples TRBV5-8 to TRBJ1-3; D is undetermined. Trimming removed 2 bases from V and 3 bases from J, with 9 bases in between. Germline lookup yields CDR1 SGHTS and CDR2 YDEGEE. This CDR3 is 14 amino acids long. CDR3 nucleotide sequence: TGTGCCAGCAGCTTCAGAGGAGTTGGAAACACCATATATTTT. Its translation: CASSFRGVGNTIYF.

The chain carries TRBV9 and TRBJ2-7; tentatively, D is TRBD1 (6 bases). The V gene lost 0 bases and the J gene lost 2 bases, with 9 bases spanning the gap. CDR1 SGDLS and CDR2 YYNGEE come from the germline V gene. The CDR3 loop spans 14 amino acids. The CDR3 DNA reads TGTGCCAGCAGCGTAGCTGCAGGGGCCTACGAGCAGTACTTC. Its translation is CASSVAAGAYEQYF.

This chain connects TRBV5-1 to TRBJ2-7; 9 bases line up with TRBD1. The CDR3 covers 13 residues. Germline CDR1 SGHRS, CDR2 YFSETQ. V lost 3 bases to trimming and J lost 3 bases; unmatched junction nucleotides: 1. The CDR3 loop is CASSWGQGYEQYF. CDR3 nucleotides: TGCGCCAGCAGCTGGGGACAGGGCTACGAGCAGTACTTC. Full variable domain (remainder filled in from reference TRBV5-1 and TRBJ2-7): KAGVTQTPRYLIKTRGQQVTLSCSPISGHRSVSWYQQTPGQGLQFLFEYFSETQRNKGNFPGRFSGRQFSNSRSEMNVSTLELGDSALYLCASSWGQGYEQYFGPGTRLTVT.

V and J are TRBV5-1 and TRBJ1-1; 7 bases agree with TRBD1. Germline-derived CDR1 and CDR2 are SGHRS and YFSETQ. CDR3 length equals 14 residues. The ends lost 0 bases at V and 6 bases at J; junction bases unmatched: 5. CDR3 bases: TGCGCCAGCAGCTTGGCGACAGGGTTGGCTGAAGCTTTCTTT. Amino acid sequence: CASSLATGLAEAFF.

A few counts support this clone. The gene calls are TRBV5-1 and TRBJ2-7, with TRBD2 matching over 14 bases. V dropped 6 bases and J dropped 8; count of bases not matched to a gene: 7. The CDR3 sequence is 14 residues long. The germline V gene has CDR1 SGHRS and CDR2 YFSETQ. The DNA for the CDR3 is TGCGCCAGCACCGTCGGACTAGCGGGGGGCAAGCAGTACTTC. Residues: CASTVGLAGGKQYF.

The chain recombines TRBV27 with TRBJ2-3; 10 bases align to TRBD2. Trimming took 6 bases from V and 3 from J; bases not matched to a gene: 18. The germline V gene encodes CDR1 MNHEY and CDR2 SMNVEV (reference sequence). CDR3 length equals 19 residues. For the CDR3, the DNA is TGTGCCAGCAGCCCACTAGCGGGAACGGTTATCGTTGAGACAGATACGCAGTATTTT. It codes for CASSPLAGTVIVETDTQYF.

J is TRBJ1-5 and V is TRBV5-6, with TRBD1 as a possible D gene (5 bases). Between the trimmed V and J ends, which lost 4 bases and 3 bases, there was a span of 11 bases. The CDR3 runs 14 residues. Germline loops: CDR1 SGHDT, CDR2 YYEEEE. The CDR3 protein is CASSPQGFNQPQHF. The CDR3 nucleotides are TGTGCCAGCAGCCCCCAGGGATTCAATCAGCCCCAGCATTTT.

CDR3 region: CASSLWDRGVGNTIYF. The CDR3 DNA sequence: TGTGCCAGCAGTTTATGGGACAGGGGAGTTGGAAACACCATATATTTT. This chain connects TRBV28 to TRBJ1-3; 9 bases are shared with TRBD1. CDR1 MDHEN and CDR2 SYDVKM come from the germline V gene. CDR3 length: 16 amino acids. V shed 0 bases and J 3 bases; nucleotides not matched to a gene: 3.

The chain employs TRBV2 and TRBJ1-1, with a weak D call TRBD1 (5 bases). V was shortened by 6 bases and J by 7 bases, with 12 bases between the two germline ends. This CDR3 has 12 amino acids. In germline, CDR1 is SNHLY, CDR2 FYNNEI. CDR3 bases: TGTGCCAGCAGATGGTACGACAGTGAAGCTTTCTTT. This encodes CASRWYDSEAFF.

The V and J genes are TRBV4-1 and TRBJ1-1; D is unclear. Trimming cost V 1 base and J 0 bases, with 12 bases left between them. CDR3 length: 16 residues. Per germline, CDR1 MGHRA and CDR2 YSYEKL. The CDR3 is CASSQGRDGVNTEAFF. The DNA for the CDR3 is TGCGCCAGCAGCCAAGGTAGAGACGGGGTGAACACTGAAGCTTTCTTT.

This sequence joins TRBV27 and TRBJ1-1, with D perhaps TRBD1 (6 bases). Germline CDR1 MNHEY, CDR2 SMNVEV (reference sequence). The CDR3 has 13 residues. Deletions cut 1 base from V and 11 bases from J, with 14 bases between. The CDR3 protein is CASSLFNEDRAFF. The CDR3 nucleotides are TGTGCCAGCAGTTTATTTAACGAAGACAGGGCTTTCTTT.

The chain joins TRBV10-3 to TRBJ2-3; 12 nucleotides agree with TRBD2. The germline gives CDR1 ENHRY, CDR2 SYGVKD. This CDR3 spans 18 amino acids. The J segment lost 6 bases and the V segment lost 7 bases, leaving 17 bases of the junction unmatched. CDR3 DNA sequence: TGTGCCATCACGCCCGAAACTAGCGGGGGGCCTTTTCTCGATACGCAGTATTTT. Translating gives CAITPETSGGPFLDTQYF.

This chain links TRBV11-3 with TRBJ2-7, with D perhaps TRBD1 (6 bases). The V gene lost 4 bases and the J gene lost 2 bases, with 21 bases spanning the gap. The CDR3 is 17 residues long. Germline CDR1 is SGHNT and CDR2 is YENEEA. CDR3 region: CASSSYPQGPKPYEQYF. Here the CDR3 DNA reads TGTGCCAGCAGCTCGTACCCACAGGGTCCGAAACCCTACGAGCAGTACTTC.

The CDR3 DNA follows: TGCGCCAGCAGCTTGGAGGCTAGCGGGCTAAGCTCCTACGAGCAGTACTTC. Its translation: CASSLEASGLSSYEQYF. The rearrangement joins TRBV5-1 to TRBJ2-7; 8 nucleotides agree with TRBD2. The CDR3 sequence is 17 residues long. Germline CDR1 is SGHRS and CDR2 is YFSETQ. Unmatched junction bases numbered 8, after V lost 0 bases and J lost 0 bases.

The chain couples TRBV13 to TRBJ1-5; D is undetermined. CDR1 and CDR2 (germline): PRHDT, FYEKMQ (reference sequence). The CDR3 has 14 amino acids. V lost 5 bases to trimming and J lost 3 bases, with 11 bases between them. The CDR3 DNA sequence: TGTGCCAGCAGCGCTTCCAGTAACAATCAGCCCCAGCATTTT. Translated: CASSASSNNQPQHF.

The rearrangement links TRBV28 to TRBJ1-6; 10 nucleotides match TRBD1. V lost 1 base, J lost 8 bases, and 14 bases stayed unmatched. Germline values: CDR1 MDHEN, CDR2 SYDVKM. CDR3 length equals 19 residues. CDR3 sequence (DNA): TGTGCCAGCAGTTTATTGAGCCTTCTGGACAGGGGGAAGGATTCACCCCTCCACTTT. Protein: CASSLLSLLDRGKDSPLHF.